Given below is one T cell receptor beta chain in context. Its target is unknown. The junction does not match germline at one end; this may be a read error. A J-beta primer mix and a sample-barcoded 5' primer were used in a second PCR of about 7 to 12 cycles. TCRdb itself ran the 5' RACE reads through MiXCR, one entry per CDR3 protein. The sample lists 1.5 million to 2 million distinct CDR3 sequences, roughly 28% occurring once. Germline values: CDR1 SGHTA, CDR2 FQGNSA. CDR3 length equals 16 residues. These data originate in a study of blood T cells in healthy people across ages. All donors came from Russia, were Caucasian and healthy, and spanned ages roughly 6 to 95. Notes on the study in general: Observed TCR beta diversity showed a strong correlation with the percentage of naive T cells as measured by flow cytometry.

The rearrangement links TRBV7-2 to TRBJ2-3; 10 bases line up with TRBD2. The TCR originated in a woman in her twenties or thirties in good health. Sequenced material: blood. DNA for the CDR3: TGTGCCAACAGCTTAGGAGCGGGGGGGCCTGCAGATACGCAGTATTTT. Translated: CANSLGAGGPADTQYF. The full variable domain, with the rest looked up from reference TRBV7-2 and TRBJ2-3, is GAGVSQSPSNKVTEKGKDVELRCDPISGHTALYWYRQSLGQGLEFLIYFQGNSAPDKSGLPSDRFSAERTGGSVSTLTIQRTQQEDSAVYLCANSLGAGGPADTQYFGPGTRLTVL.